The sequence of this TCR beta chain was determined in a study of blood T cells in healthy people across ages. At the level of the study: Template switching caught about one barcoded beta molecule for each two T cells. Study-wide results and caveats: Naive CD4+ cells and diversity were both higher in long-lived donors than in aged donors. Age brought a roughly linear fall in TCR beta diversity measured per million T cells.

The CDR3 consists of 11 residues. V was pared by 1 base and J by 6 bases, with 6 bases between. Per the germline V gene, CDR1 is SQVTM and CDR2 is ANQGSEA. A second PCR, run for about 7 to 11 cycles, used a sample-barcoded 5' primer plus a J-beta primer mix. TCRdb called the 5' RACE reads again in MiXCR, with one record for every CDR3 protein. The sample records 1.8 million or so distinct CDR3 sequences, about two fifths being singletons. A word on this clonotype: The target antigen is unknown.

At least 5.5 micrograms of total RNA were extracted per sample. This rearrangement joins TRBV29-1 to TRBJ1-2, with a possible D match to TRBD1 (5 bases). Sequencing was carried out using blood. The sequence was collected from a human donor in good health. This chain's CDR3 is CSVEAQDGYTF. For the CDR3, the DNA is TGCAGCGTTGAAGCACAGGATGGCTACACCTTC.